Included here is one T cell receptor beta chain sequence, with context. The data were taken from a study of post-analysis software for immune sequencing data. Unique molecular identifiers were carried by the TCR beta cDNA libraries. MiXCR, run by TCRdb on the PCR reads, gives a single entry per CDR3 protein. The sample has about 770,000 distinct CDR3 sequences; about 45% are singletons. The sample consisted of blood. This clonotype was sampled from a girl aged 10 to 17 with multiple sclerosis.

The CDR3 region is CASSEYLRTGGDYGYTF. The CDR3 DNA reads TGTGCCAGCAGTGAATATTTGAGGACAGGGGGCGACTATGGCTACACCTTC. This chain joins TRBV25-1 and TRBJ1-2; 11 bases agree with TRBD1. The CDR3 extends over 17 amino acids. Losses at the gene ends were 0 bases for V and 3 bases for J; bases not matched to a gene: 6. In germline, CDR1 is MGHDK, CDR2 SYGVNS.